The 29 T cell receptor beta chains reported below all come from one sample, sequenced in a study of CD8 T cells in ankylosing spondylitis. Study-level points and caveats: Typical of ankylosing spondylitis blood, it appeared, was a TCR beta motif of under 10 highly homologous variants.

The antigens these receptors bind are not known. TCRdb re-called the 5' RACE reads through MiXCR, storing one row per CDR3 protein. This sample has some 840,000 distinct CDR3 sequences, with roughly 12% found just once. The specimen was blood, either unsorted or a sorted T cell fraction (not recorded which). Receptor source: a male donor with ankylosing spondylitis.

The chain couples TRBV6-1 to TRBJ1-1; a weak D match, TRBD1 (5 bases). The CDR3 totals 14 residues. Germline CDR1 reads MNHNS; CDR2 reads SASEGT. V was shortened by 6 bases and J by 1 base, with 12 bases between the two germline ends. The CDR3 nucleotides are TGTGCCAGCAGCACGACAGCGACGAACACTGAAGCTTTCTTT. This gives the protein CASSTTATNTEAFF.

The CDR3 loop is CATSEPSSGPKETQYF. CDR3 DNA sequence: TGTGCCACCAGTGAACCTTCTAGCGGGCCTAAAGAGACCCAGTACTTC. This chain uses TRBV24-1 with TRBJ2-5, with 8 bases that match TRBD2. Germline V gives CDR1 KGHDR, CDR2 SFDVKD. This CDR3 contains 16 residues. Trimming removed 4 bases from V and 3 bases from J; junction bases left unmatched: 9.

This clonotype was seen a handful of times. The chain couples TRBV6-2 or TRBV6-3 to TRBJ2-7; 9 nucleotides match TRBD2. Germline V CDR1 and CDR2: MNHEY, SVGEGT. V shed 4 bases and J 10 bases; nucleotides not matched to a gene: 5. The CDR3 spans 12 residues. In nucleotides, the CDR3 is TGTGCCAGCAGTTTCCATAGCGGGAGCCAGTACTTC. It specifies CASSFHSGSQYF.

The chain recombines TRBV5-1 with TRBJ2-5; perhaps D is TRBD1 or TRBD2 (6 bases each). Germline V gene sequence: CDR1 SGHRS, CDR2 YFSETQ. This CDR3 contains 13 residues. Trimming removed 4 bases at V and 5 bases at J, with 12 bases between. In DNA form, the CDR3 reads TGCGCCAGCAGCCGGGGGCTAGGGGAGACCCAGTACTTC. Its translation: CASSRGLGETQYF.

This clonotype came up a few times. The rearrangement links TRBV4-3 to TRBJ2-6, with unresolved D. CDR1 and CDR2 (germline): LGHNA, YSLEER. The length of the CDR3 is 16 residues. V was shortened by 4 bases and J by 0 bases, with 10 bases between the two germline ends. The CDR3 sequence is CASSPGRSSGANVLTF. The CDR3 DNA reads as TGCGCCAGCAGCCCTGGACGGTCCTCTGGGGCCAACGTCCTGACTTTC.

This clonotype appeared many times. The rearrangement uses TRBV20-1 and TRBJ2-1; TRBD2 matches 7 bases. The trim removed 6 bases at V and 10 bases at J, leaving 6 bases unmatched. CDR1 DFQATT and CDR2 SNEGSKA come from the germline V gene (reference sequence). The CDR3 totals 11 residues. The CDR3 bases are TGCAGTGCCACGCGGGGGAAAGAGCAGTTCTTC. Translation: CSATRGKEQFF.

Ten or more counts support this clonotype. The chain recombines TRBV27 with TRBJ1-1; 9 bases align to TRBD1. Looked up from germline, CDR1 is MNHEY and CDR2 is SMNVEV (reference sequence). The CDR3 covers 12 residues. The J segment lost 8 bases and the V segment lost 5 bases, leaving 3 bases of the junction unmatched. This CDR3 reads CASSPGTGEAFF. The CDR3 DNA is TGTGCCAGCAGTCCGGGGACAGGGGAAGCTTTCTTT.

This clonotype was found many times. V and J are TRBV5-1 and TRBJ2-7; TRBD2 matches 9 bases. The CDR3 is made up of 16 amino acids. Unmatched junction bases numbered 10, after V lost 4 bases and J lost 2 bases. Germline V CDR1 and CDR2: SGHRS, YFSETQ. CDR3 coding DNA: TGCGCCAGCAGCCAAACAGCGGGAGGCCTTGCCTACGAGCAGTACTTC. It is translated as CASSQTAGGLAYEQYF.

V usage is TRBV5-1 and J usage is TRBJ2-7, with 9 bases that match TRBD2. CDR1 SGHRS and CDR2 YFSETQ come from the germline V gene. V was clipped by 0 bases and J by 1 base; unmatched bases: 8. The CDR3 extends over 17 amino acids. CDR3 sequence: CASSLDRSGSWSYEQYF. CDR3 coding DNA: TGCGCCAGCAGCTTGGACCGTAGCGGGAGTTGGTCCTACGAGCAGTACTTC.

This clonotype was counted at least ten times. An end of the junction differs from the germline gene, which may be a read error. The CDR3 is CASSQPPSGGAEETLYF. The CDR3 DNA is TGTGCCAGCAGTCAACCTCCCAGCGGGGGGGCCGAGGAGACCCTGTACTTC. The chain is built from TRBV2 and TRBJ2-5; 10 nucleotides align to TRBD2. The CDR3 length is 17 residues. Germline V CDR1 and CDR2: SNHLY, FYNNEI.

The sample holds a few counts of this clonotype. The chain uses TRBV7-2 and TRBJ2-3; the D is unclear. This CDR3 is 14 amino acids long. Germline V gene data show CDR1 as SGHTA and CDR2 as FQGNSA. Deletions cut 4 bases from V and 0 bases from J, with 8 bases between. The CDR3, as DNA: TGTGCCAGCAGCTCGTTTTTTAGCACAGATACGCAGTATTTT. Protein sequence: CASSSFFSTDTQYF.

This clonotype appeared a few times. The chain recombines TRBV4-3 with TRBJ2-1; 11 bases are a match to TRBD2. Looked up from germline, CDR1 is LGHNA and CDR2 is YSLEER. The CDR3 sequence is 17 residues long. J lost 5 bases, V lost 3 bases, and 9 bases had no gene match. The CDR3 sequence: CASSHPVAGGRNNEQFF. The CDR3 DNA reads TGCGCCAGCAGCCATCCGGTAGCGGGAGGGAGAAACAATGAGCAGTTCTTC.

This clonotype was found many times. The chain joins TRBV14 to TRBJ2-4; maybe TRBD2 (7 bases). This CDR3 is built from 15 residues. Looked up from germline, CDR1 is SGHDN and CDR2 is FVKESK. The V and J ends lost 3 bases and 9 bases respectively, with 18 bases between them. The chain's CDR3 is CASSHWGGPQGIQYF. The CDR3, as DNA: TGTGCCAGCAGCCATTGGGGGGGCCCCCAAGGCATTCAGTACTTC.

This clonotype was seen a few times. V and J are TRBV6-5 and TRBJ1-2; D unresolved. The CDR3 is 13 residues long. CDR1 MNHEY and CDR2 SVGAGI come from the germline V gene. V lost 0 bases and J 8 bases, leaving 10 bases between the germline ends. The CDR3 here is CASSYSGDGGYTF. CDR3 DNA: TGTGCCAGCAGTTACTCCGGGGATGGCGGCTACACCTTC.

As to this clonotype: A far larger clone lies a single base away; this is likely a read error. In this CDR3 the conserved last residue, phenylalanine or tryptophan, is missing, so a read error is likely. The genes are TRBV5-5 and TRBJ2-5; D ambiguous. The CDR3 sequence is 12 residues long. Germline V gene data show CDR1 as SGHKS and CDR2 as YYEKEE (reference sequence). V was pared by 1 base and J by 4 bases, with 5 bases between. The chain's CDR3 is CASSLRRETQYL. The CDR3 DNA follows: TGTGCCAGCAGCTTGAGGAGAGAGACCCAGTACCTC.

This clonotype showed up many times. In nucleotides, the CDR3 is TGCAGTGCTCCCCTCCCCGGACTAGATACGCAGTATTTT. Residues: CSAPLPGLDTQYF. The V and J genes are TRBV20-1 and TRBJ2-3; D might be TRBD2 (5 bases). V dropped 5 bases and J dropped 5 bases, with 14 bases sitting between them. CDR1 DFQATT and CDR2 SNEGSKA come from the germline V gene (reference sequence). The CDR3 is 13 residues long.

The J gene is TRBJ1-3, the V gene TRBV6-5; D is unresolved. V lost 2 bases and J 0 bases, leaving 11 bases between the germline ends. CDR3 length: 16 residues. The germline CDR1 and CDR2 sequences are MNHEY and SVGAGI. The CDR3 nucleotides are TGTGCCAGCAGTTACCCTCGGGGATCCTCTGGAAACACCATATATTTT. It codes for CASSYPRGSSGNTIYF.

V and J are TRBV20-1 and TRBJ1-5; 8 bases fit TRBD1. This CDR3 has 14 residues. Germline lookup yields CDR1 DFQATT and CDR2 SNEGSKA (reference sequence). V lost 2 bases and J lost 4; bases outside the gene matches: 4. The CDR3 sequence: CSARQGARNQPQHF. CDR3 nucleotides: TGCAGTGCTAGACAGGGGGCAAGGAATCAGCCCCAGCATTTT.

V usage is TRBV27 and J usage is TRBJ1-2, with unresolved D. The CDR3 extends over 15 amino acids. Looked up from germline, CDR1 is MNHEY and CDR2 is SMNVEV (reference sequence). Trimming left V 2 bases short and J 7 bases short, with 17 bases between. This CDR3 reads CASSLMGYSWGGYTF. CDR3 coding DNA: TGTGCCAGCAGTTTAATGGGTTACTCGTGGGGTGGCTACACCTTC.

This clonotype was detected many times. The J gene is TRBJ2-5, the V gene TRBV6-5; D call uncertain. Germline CDR1 reads MNHEY; CDR2 reads SVGAGI. This CDR3 has 12 residues. V dropped 2 bases and J dropped 2 bases, with 3 bases sitting between them. CDR3 in DNA: TGTGCCAGCAGTTACCCGCAAGAGACCCAGTACTTC. It specifies CASSYPQETQYF.

There are a few counts of this clonotype. The genes are TRBV6-2 or TRBV6-3 and TRBJ2-3, with TRBD2 matching 9 bases. The CDR3 has 14 amino acids. After removal of 2 bases from V and 6 bases from J, the junction contained 3 bases not matched to a gene. Germline loops: CDR1 MNHEY, CDR2 SVGEGT. CDR3 bases: TGTGCCAGCAGTTACGAAGGACTAGCGGATACGCAGTATTTT. Encoded protein: CASSYEGLADTQYF.

The genes are TRBV7-2 and TRBJ2-7; D is perhaps TRBD1 (6 bases). Trimming shortened V by 4 bases and J by 2 bases, and 12 bases separated the two germline ends. Germline assignment: CDR1 SGHTA and CDR2 FQGNSA. The CDR3 contains 14 residues. CDR3 bases: TGTGCCAGCAGCTCAGCGACAGGACCCTACGAGCAGTACTTC. It encodes CASSSATGPYEQYF.

This clonotype was counted many times. The gene calls are TRBV10-3 and TRBJ2-7; no clear D gene. CDR3 length: 12 residues. Between the trimmed V and J ends, which lost 6 bases and 5 bases, there was a span of 11 bases. CDR1 and CDR2 (germline): ENHRY, SYGVKD. DNA of the CDR3: TGTGCCATCAGCCCGGCGAACCACGAGCAGTACTTC. Translating it yields CAISPANHEQYF.

This clonotype was picked up many times. CDR3 nucleotide sequence: TGTGCCATCAGTGAGTCGACAGGGTTCCAAGAGACCCAGTACTTC. It specifies CAISESTGFQETQYF. The chain joins TRBV10-3 to TRBJ2-5, with 7 bases aligning to TRBD1. The V segment lost 0 bases and the J segment 1 base; nucleotides outside the gene matches: 2. CDR3 length equals 15 residues. Looked up from germline, CDR1 is ENHRY and CDR2 is SYGVKD.

This clonotype was recorded many times. The rearrangement links TRBV20-1 to TRBJ2-3, with D hard to call. Trimming shortened V by 3 bases and J by 1 base, and 11 bases separated the two germline ends. The CDR3 is made up of 14 amino acids. Germline values: CDR1 DFQATT, CDR2 SNEGSKA (reference sequence). In DNA, the CDR3 is TGCAGTGCTAGTGGGAAAACGGGCACAGATACGCAGTATTTT. This encodes CSASGKTGTDTQYF.

The chain has TRBV11-2 and TRBJ2-7; 10 nucleotides match TRBD2. Trimming cost V 1 base and J 4 bases; bases outside gene matches: 7. CDR1 is SGHAT, CDR2 FQNNGV, per germline. The CDR3 length is 16 residues. This CDR3 is CASSLGPPTSGYEQYF. Here the CDR3 DNA reads TGTGCCAGCAGCTTAGGGCCCCCGACTAGCGGGTACGAGCAGTACTTC.

This clonotype has at least ten counts. The gene calls are TRBV29-1 and TRBJ1-4; no reliable D call. The V gene's germline CDR1 is SQVTM and CDR2 ANQGSEA. V gave up 3 bases and J gave up 7 bases, with 12 bases separating them. The CDR3 consists of 13 residues. The CDR3 loop is CSVDGPHGEKLFF. The CDR3 DNA reads as TGCAGCGTTGACGGACCACACGGTGAAAAACTGTTTTTT.

This clonotype has just a few counts. The chain has TRBV18 and TRBJ2-1; 10 nucleotides align to TRBD2. Germline CDR1 and CDR2: KGHSH and LQKENI. This CDR3 has 15 residues. The junction had 5 bases not matched to a gene; V was cut back by 0 bases and J by 9 bases. The CDR3 bases are TGTGCCAGCTCACCACCGTCCGAGCGGGAGGGTGAGCAGTTCTTC. Its translation is CASSPPSEREGEQFF.

The chain combines TRBV20-1 with TRBJ2-1; TRBD2 aligns across 16 bases. The germline V gene encodes CDR1 DFQATT and CDR2 SNEGSKA (reference sequence). The CDR3 is 17 amino acids. V shed 3 bases, J shed 1 base, and the junction held 3 bases outside the gene matches. CDR3 DNA: TGCAGTGCTAGTCCGGGACTAGCGGGGGGGTCCTACAATGAGCAGTTCTTC. It yields the protein CSASPGLAGGSYNEQFF.